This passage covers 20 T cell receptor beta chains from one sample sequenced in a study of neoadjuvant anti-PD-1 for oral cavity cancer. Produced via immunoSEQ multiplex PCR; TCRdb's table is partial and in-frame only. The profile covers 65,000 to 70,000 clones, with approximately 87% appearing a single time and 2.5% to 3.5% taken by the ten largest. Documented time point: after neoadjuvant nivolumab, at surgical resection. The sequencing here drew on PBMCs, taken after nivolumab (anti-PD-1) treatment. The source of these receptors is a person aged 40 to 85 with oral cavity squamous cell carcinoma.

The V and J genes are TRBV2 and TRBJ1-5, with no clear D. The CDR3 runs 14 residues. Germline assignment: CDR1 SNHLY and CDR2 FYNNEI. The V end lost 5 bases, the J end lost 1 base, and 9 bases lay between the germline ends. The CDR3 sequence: CASSPTVSNQPQHF. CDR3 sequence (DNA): TGTGCCAGCAGTCCAACGGTGAGCAATCAGCCCCAGCATTTT.

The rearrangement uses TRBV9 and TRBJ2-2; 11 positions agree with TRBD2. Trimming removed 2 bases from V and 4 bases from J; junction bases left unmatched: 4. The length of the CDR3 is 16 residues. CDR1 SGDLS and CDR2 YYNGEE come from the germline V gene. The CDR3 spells CASSVGTSGSTGELFF. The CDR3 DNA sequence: TGTGCCAGCAGCGTCGGGACTAGCGGATCCACCGGGGAGCTGTTTTTT.

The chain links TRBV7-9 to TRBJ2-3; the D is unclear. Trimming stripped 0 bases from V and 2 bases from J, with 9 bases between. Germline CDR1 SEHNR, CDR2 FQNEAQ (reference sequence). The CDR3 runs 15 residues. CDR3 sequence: CASSLANPVTDTQYF. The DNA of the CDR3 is TGTGCCAGCAGCTTAGCTAACCCCGTCACAGATACGCAGTATTTT. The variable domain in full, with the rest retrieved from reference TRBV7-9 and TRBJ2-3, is DTGVSQNPRHKITKRGQNVTFRCDPISEHNRLYWYRQTLGQGPEFLTYFQNEAQLEKSRLLSDRFSAERPKGSFSTLEIQRTEQGDSAMYLCASSLANPVTDTQYFGPGTRLTVL.

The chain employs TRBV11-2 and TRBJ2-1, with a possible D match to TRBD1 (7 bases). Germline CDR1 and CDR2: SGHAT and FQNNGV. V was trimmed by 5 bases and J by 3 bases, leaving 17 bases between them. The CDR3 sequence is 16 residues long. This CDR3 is CASSRGGGTVYNEQFF. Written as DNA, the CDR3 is TGTGCCAGCAGCCGAGGGGGCGGGACGGTCTACAATGAGCAGTTCTTC.

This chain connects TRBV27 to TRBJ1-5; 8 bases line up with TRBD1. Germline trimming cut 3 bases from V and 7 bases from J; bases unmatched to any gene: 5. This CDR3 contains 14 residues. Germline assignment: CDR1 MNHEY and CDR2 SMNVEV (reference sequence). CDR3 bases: TGTGCCAGCAGTTTCAGGGGGCTCGGACAGCCCCAGCATTTT. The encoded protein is CASSFRGLGQPQHF.

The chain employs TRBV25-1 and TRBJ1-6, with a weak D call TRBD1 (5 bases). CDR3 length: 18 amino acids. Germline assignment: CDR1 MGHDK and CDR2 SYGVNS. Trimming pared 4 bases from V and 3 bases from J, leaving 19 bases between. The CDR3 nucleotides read TGTGCCAGCAGTGGGGCAGCGGGGGAAAGCTACTATAATTCACCCCTCCACTTT. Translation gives CASSGAAGESYYNSPLHF.

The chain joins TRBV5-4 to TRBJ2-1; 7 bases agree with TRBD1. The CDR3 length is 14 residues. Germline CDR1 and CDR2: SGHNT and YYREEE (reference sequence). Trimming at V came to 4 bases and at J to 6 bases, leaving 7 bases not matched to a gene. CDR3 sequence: CASSPTGLGNEQFF. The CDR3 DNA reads TGTGCCAGCAGCCCGACAGGGTTGGGCAATGAGCAGTTCTTC. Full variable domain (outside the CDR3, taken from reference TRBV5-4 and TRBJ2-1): ETGVTQSPTHLIKTRGQQVTLRCSSQSGHNTVSWYQQALGQGPQFIFQYYREEENGRGNFPPRFSGLQFPNYSSELNVNALELDDSALYLCASSPTGLGNEQFFGPGTRLTVL.

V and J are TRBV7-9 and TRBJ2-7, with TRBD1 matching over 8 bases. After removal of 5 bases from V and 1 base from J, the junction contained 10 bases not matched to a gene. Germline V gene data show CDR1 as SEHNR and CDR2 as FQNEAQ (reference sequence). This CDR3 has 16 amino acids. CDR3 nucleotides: TGTGCCAGCAGCCCGCGACAGGGGACCTTTTCCTACGAGCAGTACTTC. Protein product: CASSPRQGTFSYEQYF.

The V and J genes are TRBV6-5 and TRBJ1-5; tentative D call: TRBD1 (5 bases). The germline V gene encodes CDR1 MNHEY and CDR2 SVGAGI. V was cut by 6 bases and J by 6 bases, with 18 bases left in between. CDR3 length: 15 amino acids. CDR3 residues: CASSPTLIGGQPQHF. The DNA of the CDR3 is TGTGCCAGCAGCCCCACCCTGATCGGGGGTCAGCCCCAGCATTTT.

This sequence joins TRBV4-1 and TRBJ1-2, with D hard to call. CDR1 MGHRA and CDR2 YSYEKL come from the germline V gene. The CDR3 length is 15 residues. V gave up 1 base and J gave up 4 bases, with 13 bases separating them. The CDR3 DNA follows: TGCGCCAGCAGCCAAGGTGCGGGGATCGGCTATGGCTACACCTTC. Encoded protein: CASSQGAGIGYGYTF.

The CDR3 DNA reads as TGTGCCAGCCAGGGGGGTGGAAACACCATATATTTT. It encodes CASQGGGNTIYF. The rearrangement links TRBV25-1 to TRBJ1-3, with 7 bases lining up with TRBD1. Germline CDR1 MGHDK, CDR2 SYGVNS. Trimming took 8 bases from V and 3 from J; bases not matched to a gene: 1. This CDR3 has 12 amino acids.

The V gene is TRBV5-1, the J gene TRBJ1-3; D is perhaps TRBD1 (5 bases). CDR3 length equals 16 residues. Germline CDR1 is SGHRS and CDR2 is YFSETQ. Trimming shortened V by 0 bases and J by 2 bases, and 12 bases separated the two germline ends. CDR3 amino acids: CASSLAAGLTGNTIYF. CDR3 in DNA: TGCGCCAGCAGCTTGGCCGCAGGGCTTACTGGAAACACCATATATTTT.

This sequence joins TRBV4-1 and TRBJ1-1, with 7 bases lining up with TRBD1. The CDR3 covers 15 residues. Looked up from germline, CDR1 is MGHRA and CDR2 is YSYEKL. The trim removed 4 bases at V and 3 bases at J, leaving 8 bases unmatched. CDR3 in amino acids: CASSPTQGRDTEAFF. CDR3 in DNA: TGCGCCAGCAGCCCGACACAGGGGCGGGACACTGAAGCTTTCTTT.

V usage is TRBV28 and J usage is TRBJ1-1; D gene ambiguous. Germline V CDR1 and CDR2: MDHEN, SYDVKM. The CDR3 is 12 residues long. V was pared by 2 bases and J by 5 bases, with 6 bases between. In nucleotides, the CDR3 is TGTGCCAGCAGTTTAGGGGTAACTGAAGCTTTCTTT. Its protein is CASSLGVTEAFF. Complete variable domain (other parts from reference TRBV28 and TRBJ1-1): DVKVTQSSRYLVKRTGEKVFLECVQDMDHENMFWYRQDPGLGLRLIYFSYDVKMKEKGDIPEGYSVSREKKERFSLILESASTNQTSMYLCASSLGVTEAFFGQGTRLTVV.

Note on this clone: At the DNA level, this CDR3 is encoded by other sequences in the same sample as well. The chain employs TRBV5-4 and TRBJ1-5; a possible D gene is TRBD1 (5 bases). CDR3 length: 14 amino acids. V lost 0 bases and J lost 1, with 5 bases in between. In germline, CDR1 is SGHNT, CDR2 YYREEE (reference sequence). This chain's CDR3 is CASSLGGSNQPQHF. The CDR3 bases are TGTGCCAGCAGCTTGGGGGGGAGCAATCAGCCCCAGCATTTT.

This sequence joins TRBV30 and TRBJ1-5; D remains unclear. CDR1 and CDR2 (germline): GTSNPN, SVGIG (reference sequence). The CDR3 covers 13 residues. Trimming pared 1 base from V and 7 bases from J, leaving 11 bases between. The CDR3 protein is CAWSGTMGQPQHF. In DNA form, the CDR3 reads TGTGCCTGGAGTGGGACGATGGGCCAGCCCCAGCATTTT. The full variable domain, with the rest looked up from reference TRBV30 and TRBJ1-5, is SQTIHQWPATLVQPVGSPLSLECTVEGTSNPNLYWYRQAAGRGLQLLFYSVGIGQISSEVPQNLSASRPQDRQFILSSKKLLLSDSGFYLCAWSGTMGQPQHFGDGTRLSIL.

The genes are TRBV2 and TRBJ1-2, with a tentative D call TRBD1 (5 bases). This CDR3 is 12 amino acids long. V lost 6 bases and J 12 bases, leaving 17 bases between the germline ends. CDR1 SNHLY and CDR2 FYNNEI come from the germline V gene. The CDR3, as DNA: TGTGCCAGCAGGGGGGACCGCCGCTGGGACACCTTC. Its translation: CASRGDRRWDTF.

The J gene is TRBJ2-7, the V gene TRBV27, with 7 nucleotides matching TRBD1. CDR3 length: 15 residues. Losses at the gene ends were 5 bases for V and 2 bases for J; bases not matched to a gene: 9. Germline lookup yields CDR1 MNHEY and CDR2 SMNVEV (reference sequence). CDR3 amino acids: CASSLGTAYTYEQYF. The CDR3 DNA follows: TGTGCCAGCAGTCTTGGGACAGCTTACACCTACGAGCAGTACTTC.

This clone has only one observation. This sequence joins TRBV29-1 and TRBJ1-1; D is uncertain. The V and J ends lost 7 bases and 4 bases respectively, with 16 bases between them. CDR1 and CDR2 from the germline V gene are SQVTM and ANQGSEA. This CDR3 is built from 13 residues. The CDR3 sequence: CSAPFVSSTEAFF. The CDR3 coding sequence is TGCAGCGCCCCATTTGTGTCGTCCACTGAAGCTTTCTTT.

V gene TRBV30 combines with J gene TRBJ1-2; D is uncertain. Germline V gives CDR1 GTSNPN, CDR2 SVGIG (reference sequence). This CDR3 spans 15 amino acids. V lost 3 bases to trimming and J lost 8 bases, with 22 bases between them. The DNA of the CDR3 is TGTGCCTGGAGACTGAAGGGATCAAGGGCAGGCGGCTACACCTTC. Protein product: CAWRLKGSRAGGYTF. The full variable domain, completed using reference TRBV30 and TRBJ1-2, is SQTIHQWPATLVQPVGSPLSLECTVEGTSNPNLYWYRQAAGRGLQLLFYSVGIGQISSEVPQNLSASRPQDRQFILSSKKLLLSDSGFYLCAWRLKGSRAGGYTFGSGTRLTVV.